Shown below are 9 T cell receptor beta chains from a single sample sequenced in a study of cytomegalovirus exposure and HLA in healthy donors. PCR involved 60 Vbeta and 13 Jbeta primers. The repertoire was sequenced with immunoSEQ multiplex PCR; TCRdb's copy has only in-frame clones and lacks some. Of approximately 97,000 clones in the sample, 80% to 85% were seen once. The sequencing input was PBMCs. These receptors all stem from an older woman in good health and CMV-seropositive.

This clone was recorded only once. The V and J genes are TRBV5-4 and TRBJ2-1, with 8 bases fitting TRBD1. The CDR3 has 16 residues. Germline-derived CDR1 and CDR2 are SGHNT and YYREEE (reference sequence). V lost 0 bases and J lost 7; bases outside the gene matches: 9. CDR3 in DNA: TGTGCCAGCAGCTTGGCCTTTAGCAGGGGGCAAAATGAGCAGTTCTTC. It specifies CASSLAFSRGQNEQFF. The full variable domain, in which reference TRBV5-4 and TRBJ2-1 provide the parts outside the CDR3, is ETGVTQSPTHLIKTRGQQVTLRCSSQSGHNTVSWYQQALGQGPQFIFQYYREEENGRGNFPPRFSGLQFPNYSSELNVNALELDDSALYLCASSLAFSRGQNEQFFGPGTRLTVL.

This clone was counted between two and nine times. The chain uses TRBV5-8 and TRBJ1-1; D not certain. CDR1 and CDR2 (germline): SGHTS, YDEGEE. The CDR3 runs to 13 residues. V lost 2 bases and J 1 base, leaving 6 bases between the germline ends. CDR3 loop: CASSFSWNTEAFF. In DNA form, the CDR3 reads TGTGCCAGCAGCTTTAGTTGGAACACTGAAGCTTTCTTT. The variable domain in full, with the rest retrieved from reference TRBV5-8 and TRBJ1-1, is EAGVTQSPTHLIKTRGQQATLRCSPISGHTSVYWYQQALGLGLQFLLWYDEGEERNRGNFPPRFSGRQFPNYSSELNVNALELEDSALYLCASSFSWNTEAFFGQGTRLTVV.

The chain uses TRBV5-1 and TRBJ2-1; D ambiguous. V lost 1 base to trimming and J lost 7 bases, with 6 bases between them. The V gene's germline CDR1 is SGHRS and CDR2 YFSETQ. The CDR3 consists of 12 residues. Here the CDR3 DNA reads TGCGCCAGCAGCTTGAACGGGAATGAGCAGTTCTTC. Protein product: CASSLNGNEQFF.

This clone was picked up one time. The chain carries TRBV14 and TRBJ2-1; D is undetermined. V was clipped by 0 bases and J by 0 bases, with 3 bases between them. Germline lookup yields CDR1 SGHDN and CDR2 FVKESK. The CDR3 loop spans 14 amino acids. The CDR3 DNA reads as TGTGCCAGCAGCCAAGATATCTCCTACAATGAGCAGTTCTTC. It translates to CASSQDISYNEQFF. Using reference TRBV14 and TRBJ2-1 for the parts outside the CDR3, the full variable domain is EAGVTQFPSHSVIEKGQTVTLRCDPISGHDNLYWYRRVMGKEIKFLLHFVKESKQDESGMPNNRFLAERTGGTYSTLKVQPAELEDSGVYFCASSQDISYNEQFFGPGTRLTVL.

The genes are TRBV4-2 and TRBJ2-2, with a weak D call TRBD2 (6 bases). With 0 bases removed from V and 6 bases from J, the gap between germline ends came to 17 bases. Germline assignment: CDR1 LGHNA and CDR2 YNFKEQ. CDR3 length equals 17 residues. CDR3: CASSQDQGLEPAGELFF. Here the CDR3 DNA reads TGTGCCAGCAGCCAAGATCAGGGACTCGAGCCCGCCGGGGAGCTGTTTTTT.

As DNA, the CDR3 is TGTGCCAGCAGCTTAAGGACTAGCGGACTCACAGATACGCAGTATTTT. Its translation: CASSLRTSGLTDTQYF. J is TRBJ2-3 and V is TRBV7-2; TRBD2 agrees at 10 bases. Germline trimming cut 2 bases from V and 2 bases from J; bases unmatched to any gene: 4. The CDR3 sequence is 16 residues long. CDR1 and CDR2 from the germline V gene are SGHTA and FQGNSA.

The chain combines TRBV19 with TRBJ1-1; D is ambiguous. There are 13 residues in the CDR3. V was trimmed by 4 bases and J by 5 bases, leaving 11 bases between them. CDR1 and CDR2 from the germline V gene are LNHDA and SQIVND (reference sequence). The CDR3 loop reads CASSTQGGTEAFF. CDR3 sequence (DNA): TGTGCCAGTAGTACACAAGGAGGGACTGAAGCTTTCTTT. The whole variable domain, filled in from reference TRBV19 and TRBJ1-1, reads DGGITQSPKYLFRKEGQNVTLSCEQNLNHDAMYWYRQDPGQGLRLIYYSQIVNDFQKGDIAEGYSVSREKKESFPLTVTSAQKNPTAFYLCASSTQGGTEAFFGQGTRLTVV.

The chain's CDR3 is CASSTGGGATEAFF. The CDR3, as DNA: TGTGCCAGTAGTACTGGGGGGGGAGCAACTGAAGCTTTCTTT. The genes are TRBV19 and TRBJ1-1, with D maybe TRBD1 (5 bases). The CDR3 loop spans 14 amino acids. Germline loops: CDR1 LNHDA, CDR2 SQIVND (reference sequence). V lost 4 bases to trimming and J lost 5 bases, with 14 bases between them. Together with reference TRBV19 and TRBJ1-1, the CDR3 gives the full variable domain: DGGITQSPKYLFRKEGQNVTLSCEQNLNHDAMYWYRQDPGQGLRLIYYSQIVNDFQKGDIAEGYSVSREKKESFPLTVTSAQKNPTAFYLCASSTGGGATEAFFGQGTRLTVV.

The count of this clone is one. This sequence joins TRBV19 and TRBJ1-1; 12 bases map to TRBD1. Trimming at V came to 6 bases and at J to 2 bases, leaving 7 bases not matched to a gene. The CDR3 covers 16 residues. The V gene's germline CDR1 is LNHDA and CDR2 SQIVND (reference sequence). The CDR3 sequence: CASSYRDRGQNTEAFF. The CDR3 DNA reads as TGTGCCAGTAGCTACCGGGACAGGGGGCAAAACACTGAAGCTTTCTTT.